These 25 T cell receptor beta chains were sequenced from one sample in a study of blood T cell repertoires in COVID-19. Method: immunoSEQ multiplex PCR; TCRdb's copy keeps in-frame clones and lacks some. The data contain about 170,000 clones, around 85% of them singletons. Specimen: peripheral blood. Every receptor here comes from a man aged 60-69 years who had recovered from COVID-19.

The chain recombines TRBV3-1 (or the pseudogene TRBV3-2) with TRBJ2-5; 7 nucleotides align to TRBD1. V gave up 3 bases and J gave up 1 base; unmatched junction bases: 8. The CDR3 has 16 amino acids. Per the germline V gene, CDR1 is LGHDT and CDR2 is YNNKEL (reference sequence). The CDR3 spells CASSQGATGTQETQYF. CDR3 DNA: TGTGCCAGCAGCCAGGGGGCGACAGGGACCCAAGAGACCCAGTACTTC.

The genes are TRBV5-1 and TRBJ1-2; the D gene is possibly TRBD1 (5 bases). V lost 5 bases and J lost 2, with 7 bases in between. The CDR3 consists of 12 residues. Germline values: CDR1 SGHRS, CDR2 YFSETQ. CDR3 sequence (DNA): TGCGCCAGCAGGCGGGACAACTATGGCTACACCTTC. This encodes CASRRDNYGYTF.

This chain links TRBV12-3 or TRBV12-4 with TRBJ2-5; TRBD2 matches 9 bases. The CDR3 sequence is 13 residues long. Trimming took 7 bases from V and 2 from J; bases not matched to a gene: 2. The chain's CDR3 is CASKRGAQETQYF. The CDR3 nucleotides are TGTGCCAGCAAGCGGGGGGCTCAAGAGACCCAGTACTTC.

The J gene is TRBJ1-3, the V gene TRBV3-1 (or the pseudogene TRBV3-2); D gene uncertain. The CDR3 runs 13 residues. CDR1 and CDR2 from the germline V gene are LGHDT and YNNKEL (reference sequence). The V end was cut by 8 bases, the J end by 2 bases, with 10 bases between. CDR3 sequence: CASYRGAGNTIYF. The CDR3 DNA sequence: TGTGCCAGCTACCGGGGAGCTGGAAACACCATATATTTT.

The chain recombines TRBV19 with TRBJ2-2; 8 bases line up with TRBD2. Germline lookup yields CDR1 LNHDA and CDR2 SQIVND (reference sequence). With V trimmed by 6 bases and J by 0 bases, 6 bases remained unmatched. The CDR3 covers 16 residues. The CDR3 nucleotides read TGTGCCAGTAGCCGCCGCGGGGGGCCGAACACCGGGGAGCTGTTTTTT. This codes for CASSRRGGPNTGELFF.

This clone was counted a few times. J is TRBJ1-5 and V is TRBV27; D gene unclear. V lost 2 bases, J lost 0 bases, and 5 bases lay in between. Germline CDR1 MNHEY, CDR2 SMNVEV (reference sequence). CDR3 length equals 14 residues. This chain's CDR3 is CASSLLGSNQPQHF. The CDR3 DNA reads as TGTGCCAGCAGTTTACTAGGTAGCAATCAGCCCCAGCATTTT.

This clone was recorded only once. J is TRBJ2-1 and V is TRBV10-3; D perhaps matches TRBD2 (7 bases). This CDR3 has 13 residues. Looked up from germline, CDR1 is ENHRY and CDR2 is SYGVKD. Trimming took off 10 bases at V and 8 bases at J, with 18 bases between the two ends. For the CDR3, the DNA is TGTGCCACCCTTGGGGGGGGGCGGGATGAGCAGTTCTTC. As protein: CATLGGGRDEQFF.

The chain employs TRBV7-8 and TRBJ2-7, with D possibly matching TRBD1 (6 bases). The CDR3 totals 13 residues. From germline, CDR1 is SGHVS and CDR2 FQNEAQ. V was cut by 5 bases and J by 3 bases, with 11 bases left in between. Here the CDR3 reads CASSPDRNYEQYF. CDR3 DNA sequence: TGTGCCAGCAGCCCCGACAGGAACTACGAGCAGTACTTC.

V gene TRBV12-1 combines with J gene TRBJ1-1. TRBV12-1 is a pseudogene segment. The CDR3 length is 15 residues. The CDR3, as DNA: TGTGCCAGCAGCCCGCGCGGGAGCTCGACCGGTGAAGCTTTCTTT. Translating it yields CASSPRGSSTGEAFF.

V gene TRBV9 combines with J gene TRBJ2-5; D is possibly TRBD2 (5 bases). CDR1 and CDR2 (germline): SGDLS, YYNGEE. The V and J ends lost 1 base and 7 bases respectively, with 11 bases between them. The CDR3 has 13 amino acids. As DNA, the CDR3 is TGTGCCAGCAGCGTATCGCGCGAGGGGACCCAGTACTTC. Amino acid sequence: CASSVSREGTQYF.

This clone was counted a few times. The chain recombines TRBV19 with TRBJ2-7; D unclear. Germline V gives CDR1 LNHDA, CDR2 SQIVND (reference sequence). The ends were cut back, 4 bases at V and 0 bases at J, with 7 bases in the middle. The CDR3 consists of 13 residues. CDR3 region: CASSTQVSYEQYF. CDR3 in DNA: TGTGCCAGTAGTACGCAGGTCTCCTACGAGCAGTACTTC.

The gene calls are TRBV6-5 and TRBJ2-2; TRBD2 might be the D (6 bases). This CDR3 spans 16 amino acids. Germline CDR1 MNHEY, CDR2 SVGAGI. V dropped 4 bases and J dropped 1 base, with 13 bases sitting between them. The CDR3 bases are TGTGCCAGCAGTTCCTTCCGGGGAGGGAACACCGGGGAGCTGTTTTTT. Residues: CASSSFRGGNTGELFF.

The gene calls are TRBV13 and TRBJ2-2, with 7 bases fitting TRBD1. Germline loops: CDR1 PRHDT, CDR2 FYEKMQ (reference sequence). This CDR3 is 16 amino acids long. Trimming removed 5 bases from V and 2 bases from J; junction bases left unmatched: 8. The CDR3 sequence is CASSTWDRNNTGELFF. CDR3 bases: TGTGCCAGCAGCACGTGGGACAGAAACAACACCGGGGAGCTGTTTTTT.

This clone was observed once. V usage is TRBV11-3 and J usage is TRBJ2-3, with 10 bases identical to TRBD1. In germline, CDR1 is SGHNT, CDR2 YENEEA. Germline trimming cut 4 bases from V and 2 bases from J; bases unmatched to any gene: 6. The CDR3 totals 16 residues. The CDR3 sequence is CASSSRDRGYTDTQYF. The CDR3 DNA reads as TGTGCCAGCAGCTCCCGGGACAGGGGTTACACAGATACGCAGTATTTT.

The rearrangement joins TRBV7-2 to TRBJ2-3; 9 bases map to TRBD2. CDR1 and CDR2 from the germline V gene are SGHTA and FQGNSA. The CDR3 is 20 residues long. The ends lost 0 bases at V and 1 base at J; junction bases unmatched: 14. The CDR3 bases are TGTGCCAGCAGCTTAGCGGCGGGTGGCGGGGGGGCCCTGGGCACAGATACGCAGTATTTT. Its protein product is CASSLAAGGGGALGTDTQYF.

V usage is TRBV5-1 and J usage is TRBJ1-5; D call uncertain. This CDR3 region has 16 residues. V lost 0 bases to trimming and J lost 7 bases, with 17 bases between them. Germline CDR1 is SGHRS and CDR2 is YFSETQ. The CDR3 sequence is CASSLDPMGLGQPQHF. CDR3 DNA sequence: TGCGCCAGCAGCTTGGATCCCATGGGTCTAGGCCAGCCCCAGCATTTT.

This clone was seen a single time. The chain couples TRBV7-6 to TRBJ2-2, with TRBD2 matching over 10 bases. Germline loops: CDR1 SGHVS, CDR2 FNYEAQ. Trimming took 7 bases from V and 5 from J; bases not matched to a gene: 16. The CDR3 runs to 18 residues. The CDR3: CASTPGPAGGPRTGELFF. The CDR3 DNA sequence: TGTGCCAGCACCCCGGGGCCAGCGGGGGGGCCTCGAACCGGGGAGCTGTTTTTT.

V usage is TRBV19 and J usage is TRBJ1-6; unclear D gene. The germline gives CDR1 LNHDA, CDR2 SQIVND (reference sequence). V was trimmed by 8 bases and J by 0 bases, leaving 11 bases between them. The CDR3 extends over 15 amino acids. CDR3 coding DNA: TGTGCCAGTGGGGTCGGGAGCTCCTATAATTCACCCCTCCACTTT. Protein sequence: CASGVGSSYNSPLHF.

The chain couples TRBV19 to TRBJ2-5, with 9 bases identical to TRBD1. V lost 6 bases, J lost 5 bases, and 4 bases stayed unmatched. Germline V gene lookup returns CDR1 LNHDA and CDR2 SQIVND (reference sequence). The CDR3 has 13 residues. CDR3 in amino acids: CASRKQGAETQYF. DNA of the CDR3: TGTGCCAGTAGAAAACAGGGGGCGGAGACCCAGTACTTC.

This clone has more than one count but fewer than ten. The CDR3 protein is CASSLSPSSNQPQHF. The CDR3 bases are TGTGCCAGCAGTTTATCCCCATCCAGCAATCAGCCCCAGCATTTT. The rearrangement uses TRBV27 and TRBJ1-5; D gene ambiguous. This CDR3 is 15 amino acids long. The V end lost 0 bases, the J end lost 1 base, and 7 bases lay between the germline ends. CDR1 is MNHEY and CDR2 is SMNVEV in the germline V gene (reference sequence).

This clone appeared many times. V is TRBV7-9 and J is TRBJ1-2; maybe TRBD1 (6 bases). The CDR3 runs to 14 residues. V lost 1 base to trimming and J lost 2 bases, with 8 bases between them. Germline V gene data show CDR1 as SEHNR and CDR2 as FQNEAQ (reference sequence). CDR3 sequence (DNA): TGTGCCAGCAGCTTAGTAGGGGGAAACTATGGCTACACCTTC. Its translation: CASSLVGGNYGYTF.

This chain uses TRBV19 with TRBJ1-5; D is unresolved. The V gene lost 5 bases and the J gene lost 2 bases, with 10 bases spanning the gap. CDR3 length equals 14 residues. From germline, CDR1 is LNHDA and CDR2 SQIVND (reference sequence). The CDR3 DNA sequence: TGTGCCAGTAGTTTGGAGTTGGGCAATCAGCCCCAGCATTTT. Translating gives CASSLELGNQPQHF.

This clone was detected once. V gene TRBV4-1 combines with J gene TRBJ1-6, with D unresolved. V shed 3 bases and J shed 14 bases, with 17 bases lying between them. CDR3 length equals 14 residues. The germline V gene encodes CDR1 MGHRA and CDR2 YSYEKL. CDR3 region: CASSHPTRVGSLHF. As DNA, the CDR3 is TGCGCCAGCAGCCACCCGACGAGGGTAGGATCCCTCCACTTT.

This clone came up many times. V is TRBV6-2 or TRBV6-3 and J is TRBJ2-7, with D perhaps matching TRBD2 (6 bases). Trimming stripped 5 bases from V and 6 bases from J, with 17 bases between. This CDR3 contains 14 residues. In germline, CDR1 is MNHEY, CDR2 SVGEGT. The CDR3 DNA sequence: TGTGCCAGCAGTATAATGGAGGGATACCGCGAGCAGTACTTC. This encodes CASSIMEGYREQYF.

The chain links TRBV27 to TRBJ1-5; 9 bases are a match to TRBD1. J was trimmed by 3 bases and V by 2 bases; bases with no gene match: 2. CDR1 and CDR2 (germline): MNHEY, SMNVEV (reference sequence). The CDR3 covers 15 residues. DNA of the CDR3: TGTGCCAGCAGTTTAGGGACAGGGAACAATCAGCCCCAGCATTTT. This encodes CASSLGTGNNQPQHF.